Listed here is a single T cell receptor (beta chain). Its antigen is unknown. This sample was taken from a study of cytomegalovirus exposure and HLA in healthy donors. Study-wide points: The classifier was said to identify cytomegalovirus status with high specificity and sensitivity.

The PCR ran on 60 Vbeta and 13 Jbeta primers. Assay: immunoSEQ multiplex PCR; the TCRdb copy retains only in-frame clones and omits some. The repertoire has roughly 170,000 clones, 80% of them found once; the top ten carry 1.3%. The ends were cut back, 3 bases at V and 7 bases at J, with 15 bases in the middle. CDR1 is MDHEN, CDR2 SYDVKM, per germline. This CDR3 is built from 14 residues. The chain has TRBV28 and TRBJ1-2; D unresolved. The sequence came from a man aged 25-45 years in good health and CMV-seronegative. Specimen: PBMCs. The CDR3 DNA is TGTGCCAGCAGTTTTGAGCCCCTTTCGGGTGGCTACACCTTC. Its translation: CASSFEPLSGGYTF.